This T cell receptor (beta chain) was retrieved from a study of blood T cell repertoires in COVID-19. Libraries were prepared by immunoSEQ multiplex PCR; TCRdb keeps only in-frame clonotypes and omits some of them. The data contain roughly 700,000 clones, around 89% of them singletons. The sample comprised peripheral blood. This clonotype originated in a woman aged 18-29 years with acute or convalescent COVID-19.

The CDR3 bases are TGTGCCAGCAGCTTACAAGGGACAGGGAATTCACCCCTCCACTTT. Protein: CASSLQGTGNSPLHF. This rearrangement joins TRBV7-2 to TRBJ1-6, with 9 bases lining up with TRBD1. The CDR3 spans 15 residues. Looked up from germline, CDR1 is SGHTA and CDR2 is FQGNSA. After removal of 2 bases from V and 7 bases from J, the junction contained 3 bases not matched to a gene.